The 28 T cell receptor beta chains below come from one sample, sequenced in a study of siplizumab effects on memory and regulatory T cells. The data were produced by immunoSEQ multiplex PCR, yet TCRdb's version contains in-frame clones alone and is incomplete. The sample has 90,000 to 120,000 clones, around 90% seen once. The specimen sequenced was Tregs sorted from blood. The receptors come from a human donor in good health.

V gene TRBV11-2 combines with J gene TRBJ1-6; 8 bases line up with TRBD1. Germline V gives CDR1 SGHAT, CDR2 FQNNGV. V shed 5 bases and J 7 bases; nucleotides not matched to a gene: 7. The CDR3 runs to 15 residues. CDR3 sequence reads: CASSPGQGQNSPLHF. CDR3 nucleotides: TGTGCCAGCAGCCCAGGACAGGGACAGAATTCACCCCTCCACTTT.

The J gene is TRBJ2-1, the V gene TRBV28; D unresolved. Trimming shortened V by 6 bases and J by 2 bases, and 17 bases separated the two germline ends. Germline lookup yields CDR1 MDHEN and CDR2 SYDVKM. CDR3 length equals 16 residues. CDR3 in DNA: TGTGCCAGCAGACATGACCGACAAAGAGCCTACAATGAGCAGTTCTTC. It codes for CASRHDRQRAYNEQFF.

The V call is TRBV7-2, the J call TRBJ2-2; D gene ambiguous. The CDR3 is made up of 14 amino acids. V lost 5 bases and J 1 base, leaving 8 bases between the germline ends. The germline V gene encodes CDR1 SGHTA and CDR2 FQGNSA. The CDR3: CASSRSGNTGELFF. The CDR3 region has the DNA TGTGCCAGCAGCCGTAGTGGGAACACCGGGGAGCTGTTTTTT.

The J gene is TRBJ1-2, the V gene TRBV19; D call uncertain. The ends were cut back, 4 bases at V and 2 bases at J, with 11 bases in the middle. The CDR3 sequence is 14 residues long. CDR1 and CDR2 from the germline V gene are LNHDA and SQIVND (reference sequence). The CDR3 nucleotides read TGTGCCAGTAGTAACCGGCAGGAAAACTATGGCTACACCTTC. Translation gives CASSNRQENYGYTF.

In DNA form, the CDR3 reads TGCAGTGCTTATAATTATGGCTACACCTTC. Its translation is CSAYNYGYTF. The chain links TRBV20-1 to TRBJ1-2; D ambiguous. The germline V gene has CDR1 DFQATT and CDR2 SNEGSKA (reference sequence). The CDR3 extends over 10 amino acids. The germline V and J ends were trimmed by 5 bases and 5 bases, with 6 bases remaining between them.

CDR3 in DNA: TGTGCCAGCAGCTTAGCGAGTCGTCCCGATACGCAGTATTTT. Translated: CASSLASRPDTQYF. V usage is TRBV7-9 and J usage is TRBJ2-3, with D uncertain. V lost 0 bases and J 6 bases, leaving 10 bases between the germline ends. The CDR3 is 14 amino acids. Germline V lookup: CDR1 SEHNR, CDR2 FQNEAQ (reference sequence).

CDR3: CSVEETGVETQYF. CDR3 DNA sequence: TGCAGCGTTGAAGAGACAGGGGTCGAGACCCAGTACTTC. The chain links TRBV29-1 to TRBJ2-5, with 8 bases lining up with TRBD1. Germline-derived CDR1 and CDR2 are SQVTM and ANQGSEA. Trimming took 0 bases from V and 5 from J; bases not matched to a gene: 2. The CDR3 contains 13 residues.

The CDR3 bases are TGTGCCAGTAGTAGCAGGGGAAAGTATCGGGTAACTGAAGCTTTCTTT. This gives the protein CASSSRGKYRVTEAFF. The rearrangement uses TRBV19 and TRBJ1-1; TRBD1 is a possible D gene (6 bases). Trimming stripped 4 bases from V and 5 bases from J, with 20 bases between. The CDR3 spans 16 residues. Germline CDR1 reads LNHDA; CDR2 reads SQIVND (reference sequence).

V gene TRBV15 combines with J gene TRBJ1-1; D perhaps matches TRBD1 (6 bases). CDR3 length: 14 residues. Trimming removed 3 bases from V and 0 bases from J, with 8 bases in between. CDR1 is LNHNV and CDR2 is YYDKDF in the germline V gene (reference sequence). The chain's CDR3 is CATSRTGLNTEAFF. The DNA of the CDR3 is TGTGCCACCAGCAGGACAGGACTGAACACTGAAGCTTTCTTT. Drawing the rest from reference TRBV15 and TRBJ1-1, the complete variable domain is DAMVIQNPRYQVTQFGKPVTLSCSQTLNHNVMYWYQQKSSQAPKLLFHYYDKDFNNEADTPDNFQSRRPNTSFCFLDIRSPGLGDTAMYLCATSRTGLNTEAFFGQGTRLTVV.

The gene calls are TRBV5-1 and TRBJ2-7; unclear D gene. The CDR3 totals 13 residues. Trimming shortened V by 0 bases and J by 0 bases, and 4 bases separated the two germline ends. In germline, CDR1 is SGHRS, CDR2 YFSETQ. CDR3 bases: TGCGCCAGCAGCTTGGTCAACTCCTACGAGCAGTACTTC. Translated: CASSLVNSYEQYF.

In DNA, the CDR3 is TGTGCCAGTAGTATGGCTAGCTCCTACAATGAGCAGTTCTTC. Residues: CASSMASSYNEQFF. V and J are TRBV19 and TRBJ2-1, with D unclear. The CDR3 spans 14 residues. Germline lookup yields CDR1 LNHDA and CDR2 SQIVND (reference sequence). The V gene lost 3 bases and the J gene lost 0 bases, with 6 bases spanning the gap.

The chain recombines TRBV4-1 with TRBJ1-4; 8 positions agree with TRBD1. The CDR3 runs to 15 residues. Germline CDR1 MGHRA, CDR2 YSYEKL. V shed 3 bases, J shed 5 bases, and the junction held 5 bases outside the gene matches. Here the CDR3 reads CASSHPDRDNEKLFF. The CDR3 nucleotides read TGCGCCAGCAGCCACCCGGACAGGGACAATGAAAAACTGTTTTTT.

This clone came up once. The CDR3 sequence: CASSRGLGTYNEQFF. As DNA, the CDR3 is TGTGCCAGCAGTAGGGGACTAGGTACCTACAATGAGCAGTTCTTC. The genes are TRBV6-5 and TRBJ2-1, with 8 bases lining up with TRBD2. Germline CDR1 reads MNHEY; CDR2 reads SVGAGI. V shed 5 bases and J 2 bases; nucleotides not matched to a gene: 5. CDR3 length: 15 residues.

V usage is TRBV7-8 and J usage is TRBJ2-7; 10 nucleotides match TRBD2. The CDR3 sequence is 15 residues long. Per germline, CDR1 SGHVS and CDR2 FQNEAQ. The trim removed 4 bases at V and 0 bases at J, leaving 3 bases unmatched. In DNA, the CDR3 is TGTGCCAGCAGCTACCGGACTAGCGGCTCCTACGAGCAGTACTTC. Its protein is CASSYRTSGSYEQYF.

The CDR3 DNA sequence: TGCGCCAGCAGCCAATCGACGGCAGCTAACTATGGCTACACCTTC. It yields the protein CASSQSTAANYGYTF. The chain has TRBV5-1 and TRBJ1-2; D gene ambiguous. Germline CDR1 is SGHRS and CDR2 is YFSETQ. The CDR3 spans 15 residues. Trimming shortened V by 4 bases and J by 0 bases, and 13 bases separated the two germline ends.

The table lists this clone with a count of one. The V gene is TRBV19, the J gene TRBJ2-3; TRBD2 matches at 14 bases. Germline assignment: CDR1 LNHDA and CDR2 SQIVND (reference sequence). This CDR3 spans 20 amino acids. Germline trimming cut 3 bases from V and 4 bases from J; bases unmatched to any gene: 15. CDR3 residues: CASSIKIRLAGGLVADTQYF. CDR3 bases: TGTGCCAGTAGTATTAAAATAAGACTAGCGGGAGGGCTCGTGGCAGATACGCAGTATTTT. The full variable domain, in which reference TRBV19 and TRBJ2-3 provide the parts outside the CDR3, is DGGITQSPKYLFRKEGQNVTLSCEQNLNHDAMYWYRQDPGQGLRLIYYSQIVNDFQKGDIAEGYSVSREKKESFPLTVTSAQKNPTAFYLCASSIKIRLAGGLVADTQYFGPGTRLTVL.

The chain uses TRBV28 and TRBJ1-4; a weak D match, TRBD1 (6 bases). The ends were cut back, 9 bases at V and 5 bases at J, with 16 bases in the middle. The CDR3 contains 14 residues. Germline V lookup: CDR1 MDHEN, CDR2 SYDVKM. DNA of the CDR3: TGTGCCAGTTGGGGGCAGGCCGAGAATGAAAAACTGTTTTTT. Residues: CASWGQAENEKLFF. The complete variable domain, with remaining parts taken from reference TRBV28 and TRBJ1-4, reads DVKVTQSSRYLVKRTGEKVFLECVQDMDHENMFWYRQDPGLGLRLIYFSYDVKMKEKGDIPEGYSVSREKKERFSLILESASTNQTSMYLCASWGQAENEKLFFGSGTQLSVL.

The J gene is TRBJ2-1, the V gene TRBV19; no reliable D call. The V and J ends lost 5 bases and 5 bases respectively, with 10 bases between them. The CDR3 loop spans 13 amino acids. Per germline, CDR1 LNHDA and CDR2 SQIVND (reference sequence). Here the CDR3 DNA reads TGTGCCAGTAGTCGTCAGACCGACAATGAGCAGTTCTTC. Protein product: CASSRQTDNEQFF.

This sequence joins TRBV28 and TRBJ2-2; tentatively, D is TRBD1 (6 bases). Trimming took 1 base from V and 5 from J, leaving 11 bases between them. Germline lookup yields CDR1 MDHEN and CDR2 SYDVKM. CDR3 length: 15 amino acids. The CDR3, as DNA: TGTGCCAGCAGTTTATACAGGGTGGGAACCGGGGAGCTGTTTTTT. Encoded protein: CASSLYRVGTGELFF.

This clone was recorded only once. The V gene is TRBV7-2, the J gene TRBJ2-1, with 13 bases fitting TRBD2. This CDR3 comprises 16 residues. Germline assignment: CDR1 SGHTA and CDR2 FQGNSA. Trimming took 5 bases from V and 3 from J; bases not matched to a gene: 4. The CDR3 region is CASSRLAGGNYNEQFF. The DNA of the CDR3 is TGTGCCAGCAGCCGACTAGCGGGAGGTAACTACAATGAGCAGTTCTTC. The full variable domain, in which reference TRBV7-2 and TRBJ2-1 provide the parts outside the CDR3, is GAGVSQSPSNKVTEKGKDVELRCDPISGHTALYWYRQSLGQGLEFLIYFQGNSAPDKSGLPSDRFSAERTGGSVSTLTIQRTQQEDSAVYLCASSRLAGGNYNEQFFGPGTRLTVL.

The V gene is TRBV14, the J gene TRBJ2-7; 7 positions agree with TRBD2. The germline gives CDR1 SGHDN, CDR2 FVKESK. J gave up 2 bases and V 2 bases, and 6 bases lay outside the gene matches. The CDR3 has 15 amino acids. This chain's CDR3 is CASSQKEGGPYEQYF. Here the CDR3 DNA reads TGTGCCAGCAGCCAAAAAGAGGGAGGGCCCTACGAGCAGTACTTC.

This sequence joins TRBV11-2 and TRBJ1-2; 7 bases match TRBD1. V lost 5 bases, J lost 0 bases, and 9 bases stayed unmatched. The CDR3 has 16 amino acids. Germline V gene lookup returns CDR1 SGHAT and CDR2 FQNNGV. The CDR3 region has the DNA TGTGCCAGCAGCCTTACGGGACAGCTTGCTAACTATGGCTACACCTTC. Translation gives CASSLTGQLANYGYTF.

This clone was recorded once. The rearrangement links TRBV7-8 to TRBJ2-3, with D unclear. Trimming cost V 2 bases and J 0 bases, with 21 bases left between them. CDR1 SGHVS and CDR2 FQNEAQ come from the germline V gene. The CDR3 has 19 residues. The CDR3 coding sequence is TGTGCCAGCAGCTTATCTTTTCCAGTTATAGGATCTAGCACAGATACGCAGTATTTT. Translation: CASSLSFPVIGSSTDTQYF.

This clone appeared a single time. The chain couples TRBV25-1 to TRBJ1-1; the match to TRBD1 covers 7 bases. V gave up 2 bases and J gave up 5 bases; unmatched junction bases: 8. This CDR3 comprises 15 residues. Germline V gives CDR1 MGHDK, CDR2 SYGVNS. CDR3 sequence (DNA): TGTGCCAGCAGTGAAATCGGACAGGCAGGGACTGAAGCTTTCTTT. This sequence encodes CASSEIGQAGTEAFF.

V and J are TRBV10-3 and TRBJ2-6, with D unclear. Germline V gene data show CDR1 as ENHRY and CDR2 as SYGVKD. There are 18 residues in the CDR3. Trimming removed 9 bases from V and 5 bases from J, with 26 bases in between. The CDR3 DNA sequence: TGTGCCATAAGTTACGTGGTCTGTATACAAAGTCGGGCCAACGTCCTGACTTTC. The encoded protein is CAISYVVCIQSRANVLTF.

This clone was counted between two and nine times. The rearrangement links TRBV28 to TRBJ1-1, with D maybe TRBD1 (6 bases). Germline values: CDR1 MDHEN, CDR2 SYDVKM. Trimming removed 6 bases from V and 0 bases from J, with 14 bases in between. The CDR3 length is 15 residues. Here the CDR3 reads CASSFTGFVNTEAFF. Here the CDR3 DNA reads TGTGCCAGCAGCTTCACAGGGTTTGTGAACACTGAAGCTTTCTTT.

The V and J genes are TRBV6-6 and TRBJ2-7; D perhaps matches TRBD2 (6 bases). Germline loops: CDR1 MNHNY, CDR2 SVGAGI (reference sequence). This CDR3 spans 13 amino acids. V dropped 5 bases and J dropped 3 bases, with 11 bases sitting between them. CDR3 loop: CASSPSVLYEQYF. The CDR3 DNA reads TGTGCCAGCAGTCCTAGCGTACTCTACGAGCAGTACTTC.

This chain connects TRBV5-4 to TRBJ1-1; D is uncertain. Per the germline V gene, CDR1 is SGHNT and CDR2 is YYREEE (reference sequence). V was pared by 0 bases and J by 1 base, with 7 bases between. This CDR3 has 14 amino acids. CDR3 in amino acids: CASSLEHRNTEAFF. Here the CDR3 DNA reads TGTGCCAGCAGCTTGGAACACAGGAACACTGAAGCTTTCTTT.